The T cell receptor (beta chain) under discussion was sequenced for a study of blood T cell repertoires in COVID-19. Study background: Researchers got acute and convalescent COVID-19 samples from the United States, Italy and Spain. T cells, B-cell-depleted T cells, or PBMCs provided the cDNA or gDNA that served as material.

In the authors' methods: It was from reference gene primer amplification that nucleated cell counts were estimated. The protocol was immunoSEQ multiplex PCR, while the TCRdb copy is restricted to in-frame clones and leaves out a portion. The V and J calls and clone size were taken over from that table, and D and trimming were inferred from the DNA. This table has approximately 74,000 clones, less than 95% appearing once. The ends lost 5 bases at V and 7 bases at J; junction bases unmatched: 12. CDR1 SGHTA and CDR2 FQGNSA come from the germline V gene. The CDR3 runs to 15 residues. This chain joins TRBV7-2 and TRBJ2-7; 9 bases line up with TRBD1. This TCR was recovered from a woman in her sixties with active COVID-19. Sequenced sample: peripheral blood. The CDR3 DNA sequence: TGTGCCAGCAGCACAAGGACAGGGGCCGCTACTGAGCAGTACTTC. Amino acids: CASSTRTGAATEQYF.